Shown below are 13 T cell receptor beta chains from a single sample sequenced in a study of cytomegalovirus exposure and HLA in healthy donors. The PCR used 60 Vbeta and 13 Jbeta primers. Libraries were prepared by immunoSEQ multiplex PCR; TCRdb keeps only in-frame clonotypes and omits some of them. This table holds 100,000 or so clones, over 65% found once. Sequences were obtained from PBMCs. The source is a human donor in good health.

The chain is built from TRBV19 and TRBJ2-7; 11 bases agree with TRBD1. The CDR3 is made up of 15 amino acids. Per germline, CDR1 LNHDA and CDR2 SQIVND (reference sequence). J lost 2 bases, V lost 5 bases, and 5 bases had no gene match. The DNA for the CDR3 is TGTGCCAGTAGTCAACCGGGACAGGGGGCCTACGAGCAGTACTTC. This encodes CASSQPGQGAYEQYF.

The chain links TRBV7-9 to TRBJ2-4; 9 bases agree with TRBD2. Germline V lookup: CDR1 SEHNR, CDR2 FQNEAQ (reference sequence). V lost 4 bases to trimming and J lost 0 bases; unmatched junction nucleotides: 13. This CDR3 has 19 residues. DNA for the CDR3: TGTGCCAGCAGCTCATTGACTAGCGGCGTATCTTTAGCCAAAAACATTCAGTACTTC. This sequence encodes CASSSLTSGVSLAKNIQYF.

This clone was counted only a few times. The gene calls are TRBV9 and TRBJ2-1; 12 nucleotides agree with TRBD2. The CDR3 has 17 amino acids. CDR1 and CDR2 (germline): SGDLS, YYNGEE. V shed 4 bases, J shed 9 bases, and the junction held 14 bases outside the gene matches. DNA of the CDR3: TGTGCCAGCAGCCCCCATTTCCTAGCGGGGGGGGCTATTGAGCAGTTCTTC. This sequence encodes CASSPHFLAGGAIEQFF.

The rearrangement uses TRBV7-9 and TRBJ1-2; D perhaps matches TRBD1 (6 bases). Between the trimmed V and J ends, which lost 3 bases and 4 bases, there was a span of 9 bases. This CDR3 contains 13 residues. Germline CDR1 and CDR2: SEHNR and FQNEAQ (reference sequence). The CDR3 sequence is CASSFGQSYGYTF. The CDR3 DNA reads TGTGCCAGCAGCTTCGGACAGTCCTATGGCTACACCTTC.

This clone was recorded a few times. CDR3 loop: CATSSYRAAGETQYF. The CDR3 coding sequence is TGTGCCACCAGCAGCTACCGGGCGGCGGGGGAGACCCAGTACTTC. The chain carries TRBV15 and TRBJ2-5, with D possibly being TRBD2 (6 bases). This CDR3 comprises 15 residues. V was trimmed by 3 bases and J by 5 bases, leaving 16 bases between them. Germline CDR1 LNHNV, CDR2 YYDKDF (reference sequence).

V gene TRBV29-1 combines with J gene TRBJ2-5; D ambiguous. CDR3 size: 10 residues. With 5 bases removed from V and 6 bases from J, the gap between germline ends came to 7 bases. Looked up from germline, CDR1 is SQVTM and CDR2 is ANQGSEA. The CDR3 bases are TGCAGCGTTTTTGTAAAGACCCAGTACTTC. This gives the protein CSVFVKTQYF.

This chain joins TRBV5-1 and TRBJ2-7; 7 bases are a match to TRBD2. Germline V gene sequence: CDR1 SGHRS, CDR2 YFSETQ. This CDR3 comprises 15 residues. The V and J ends lost 1 base and 1 base, in that order; junction bases with no gene match: 5. This chain's CDR3 is CASSLSAGESYEQYF. CDR3 nucleotides: TGCGCCAGCAGCTTGTCGGCGGGAGAATCCTACGAGCAGTACTTC.

This rearrangement joins TRBV19 to TRBJ1-2; the D gene is possibly TRBD1 (6 bases). The CDR3 covers 15 residues. From germline, CDR1 is LNHDA and CDR2 SQIVND (reference sequence). V was pared by 4 bases and J by 4 bases, with 16 bases between. The DNA for the CDR3 is TGTGCCAGTAGTACCAGGGGTGGTTCGAGCTATGGCTACACCTTC. Protein: CASSTRGGSSYGYTF.

CDR3 nucleotides: TGCAGCGTCCTGACTAGCGGGGGGGCTAGCGAAGAGACCCAGTACTTC. It translates to CSVLTSGGASEETQYF. The V gene is TRBV29-1, the J gene TRBJ2-5; 14 positions agree with TRBD2. The germline V gene encodes CDR1 SQVTM and CDR2 ANQGSEA. V trimming: 6 bases; J trimming: 3 bases; junction bases outside the gene matches: 9. The CDR3 extends over 16 amino acids.

The V call is TRBV6-6, the J call TRBJ2-7; a weak D match, TRBD2 (5 bases). Germline CDR1 and CDR2: MNHNY and SVGAGI (reference sequence). The CDR3 extends over 14 amino acids. Trimming shortened V by 8 bases and J by 5 bases, and 19 bases separated the two germline ends. DNA of the CDR3: TGTGCCAGCCACCCCGGCAGCGGCAGCCACGAGCAGTACTTC. Translated: CASHPGSGSHEQYF.

The gene calls are TRBV5-4 and TRBJ2-3, with 9 positions matching TRBD2. The trim removed 3 bases at V and 6 bases at J, leaving 20 bases unmatched. The CDR3 totals 19 residues. Germline V gene data show CDR1 as SGHNT and CDR2 as YYREEE (reference sequence). CDR3 coding DNA: TGTGCCAGCAGCTCCCCACGGGGCTCCGCGGGAGGGAGGGTTGATACGCAGTATTTT. This sequence encodes CASSSPRGSAGGRVDTQYF.

The genes are TRBV5-1 and TRBJ1-5; the match to TRBD1 covers 7 bases. Germline V gives CDR1 SGHRS, CDR2 YFSETQ. The V and J ends lost 5 bases and 3 bases, in that order; junction bases with no gene match: 8. The CDR3 covers 15 residues. CDR3 loop: CASRHGTEYNQPQHF. The CDR3 region has the DNA TGCGCCAGCAGGCACGGGACAGAGTACAATCAGCCCCAGCATTTT.

The CDR3 sequence: CASEGQGDTEAFF. The CDR3 DNA is TGTGCCAGCGAAGGGCAGGGGGACACTGAAGCTTTCTTT. The genes are TRBV18 and TRBJ1-1, with 7 bases lining up with TRBD1. Germline loops: CDR1 KGHSH, CDR2 LQKENI. Trimming cost V 8 bases and J 3 bases; bases outside gene matches: 6. The CDR3 totals 13 residues.